Presented here are 6 T cell receptor beta chains from one specimen sequenced in a study of blood T cell repertoires in COVID-19. Using immunoSEQ multiplex PCR, the repertoire was profiled, and TCRdb retains in-frame clones only, with some absent. The sample has about 69,000 clones; roughly four fifths are singletons. The sequenced material came from peripheral blood. Receptors originate from a man aged 45 to 65 with COVID-19, enrolled during active disease.

The chain uses TRBV14 and TRBJ2-7, with 7 bases fitting TRBD1. The CDR3 sequence is 16 residues long. Trimming at V came to 4 bases and at J to 2 bases, leaving 11 bases not matched to a gene. Germline-derived CDR1 and CDR2 are SGHDN and FVKESK. CDR3 amino acids: CASSRLRTGTAYEQYF. In nucleotides, the CDR3 is TGTGCCAGCAGCCGACTGCGGACAGGTACTGCCTACGAGCAGTACTTC.

The chain links TRBV6-5 to TRBJ2-7, with D tentatively TRBD1 (5 bases). Trimming took 7 bases from V and 6 from J, leaving 13 bases between them. CDR1 and CDR2 from the germline V gene are MNHEY and SVGAGI. The CDR3 loop spans 12 amino acids. CDR3 loop: CASTTGGLEQYF. CDR3 DNA sequence: TGTGCCAGCACCACAGGTGGCCTCGAGCAGTACTTC.

The rearrangement uses TRBV7-2 and TRBJ1-2; 8 nucleotides line up with TRBD1. In germline, CDR1 is SGHTA, CDR2 FQGNSA. After removal of 1 base from V and 5 bases from J, the junction contained 0 bases not matched to a gene. CDR3 length equals 13 residues. This CDR3 is CASSLGQGYGYTF. In DNA, the CDR3 is TGTGCCAGCAGCTTAGGACAGGGGTATGGCTACACCTTC.

This chain links TRBV21-1 with TRBJ2-3; TRBD2, as called in the table, went unchecked against the DNA. TRBV21-1 has pseudogene status. CDR3 length: 16 residues. The CDR3 is CANLIPGTSITDTQYF. CDR3 nucleotide sequence: TGTGCCAACCTAATCCCGGGAACCTCAATCACAGATACGCAGTATTTT.

This clone has a single count. The chain has TRBV4-2 and TRBJ2-5, with 8 bases aligning to TRBD2. The CDR3 has 15 residues. V gave up 0 bases and J gave up 5 bases; unmatched junction bases: 5. CDR1 and CDR2 (germline): LGHNA, YNFKEQ. DNA for the CDR3: TGTGCCAGCAGCCAAGATTCGCGGGGGGCTGAGACCCAGTACTTC. Protein: CASSQDSRGAETQYF.

The genes are TRBV10-3 and TRBJ1-5, with D perhaps matching TRBD1 (5 bases). The V end lost 3 bases, the J end lost 2 bases, and 8 bases lay between the germline ends. CDR1 and CDR2 from the germline V gene are ENHRY and SYGVKD. The CDR3 length is 14 residues. The CDR3 nucleotides are TGTGCCATCAGTGATGGGGCCGGCAATCAGCCCCAGCATTTT. Its protein product is CAISDGAGNQPQHF.